This T cell receptor beta chain was identified during a study of T-cell memory formation after mild COVID-19. The CDR3 length is 18 residues. The V segment lost 4 bases and the J segment 8 bases; nucleotides outside the gene matches: 20. One entry per CDR3 protein, called by TCRdb with MiXCR from the 5' RACE reads. Of tens of thousands of distinct CDR3 sequences in the sample, roughly 16% were seen once. This clonotype has ten or more counts. The clonotype was recovered from an adult who had mild COVID-19 (a few samples of this study predate the infection). Cell type and time point are not known. The chain combines TRBV12-3 or TRBV12-4 with TRBJ2-1, with 7 bases lining up with TRBD1. The sequenced sample consisted of PBMCs or a T cell subset sorted from them (not recorded which). The CDR3: CASSSPTGAQGPFHEQFF. The DNA of the CDR3 is TGTGCCAGCAGTTCCCCCACTGGGGCACAGGGGCCCTTCCATGAGCAGTTCTTC.